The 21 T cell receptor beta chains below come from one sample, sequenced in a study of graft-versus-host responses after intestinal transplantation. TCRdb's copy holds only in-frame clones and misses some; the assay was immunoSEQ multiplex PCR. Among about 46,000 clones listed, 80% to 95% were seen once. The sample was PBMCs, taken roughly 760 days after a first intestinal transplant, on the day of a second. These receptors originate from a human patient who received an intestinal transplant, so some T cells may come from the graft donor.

CDR3 sequence: CASSLEPYGQPQHF. The CDR3 coding sequence is TGCGCCAGCAGCTTGGAACCTTACGGTCAGCCCCAGCATTTT. V usage is TRBV5-1 and J usage is TRBJ1-5; D uncertain. V dropped 0 bases and J dropped 6 bases, with 10 bases sitting between them. This CDR3 region has 14 residues. Germline V gene sequence: CDR1 SGHRS, CDR2 YFSETQ.

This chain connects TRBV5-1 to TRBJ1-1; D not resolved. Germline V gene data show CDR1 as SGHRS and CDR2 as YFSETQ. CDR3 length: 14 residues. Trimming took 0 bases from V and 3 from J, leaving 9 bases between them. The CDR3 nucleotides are TGCGCCAGCAGCTTGGGCCTGCTCGACACTGAAGCTTTCTTT. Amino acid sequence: CASSLGLLDTEAFF.

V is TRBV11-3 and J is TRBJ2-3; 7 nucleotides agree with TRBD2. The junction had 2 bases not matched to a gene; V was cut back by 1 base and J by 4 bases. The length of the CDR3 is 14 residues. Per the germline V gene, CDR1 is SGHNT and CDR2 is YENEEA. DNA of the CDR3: TGTGCCAGCAGCTTAGGGGGGGGTGCAGATACGCAGTATTTT. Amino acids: CASSLGGGADTQYF.

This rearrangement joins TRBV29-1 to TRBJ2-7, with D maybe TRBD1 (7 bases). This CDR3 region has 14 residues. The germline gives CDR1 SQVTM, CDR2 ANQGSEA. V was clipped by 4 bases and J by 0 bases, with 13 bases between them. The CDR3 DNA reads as TGCAGCGTTGTGGTTCAGGGGGGCTCCTACGAGCAGTACTTC. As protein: CSVVVQGGSYEQYF.

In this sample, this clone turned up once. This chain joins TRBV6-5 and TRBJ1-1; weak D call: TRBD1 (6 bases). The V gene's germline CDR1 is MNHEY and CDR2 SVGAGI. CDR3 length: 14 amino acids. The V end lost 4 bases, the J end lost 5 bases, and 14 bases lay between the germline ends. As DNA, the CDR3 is TGTGCCAGCAGTTTCGCGACAGGTTTTACTGAAGCTTTCTTT. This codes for CASSFATGFTEAFF.

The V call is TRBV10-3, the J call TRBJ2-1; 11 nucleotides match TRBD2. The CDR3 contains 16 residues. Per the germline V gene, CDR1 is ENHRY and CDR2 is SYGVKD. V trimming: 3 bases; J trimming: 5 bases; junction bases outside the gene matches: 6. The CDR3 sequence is CAISDPSGRKNNEQFF. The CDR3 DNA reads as TGTGCCATCAGTGACCCTAGCGGGAGGAAGAACAATGAGCAGTTCTTC.

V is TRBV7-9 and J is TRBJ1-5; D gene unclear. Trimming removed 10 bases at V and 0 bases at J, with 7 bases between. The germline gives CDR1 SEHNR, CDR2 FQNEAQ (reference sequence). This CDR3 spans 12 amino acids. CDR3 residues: CATGYSNQPQHF. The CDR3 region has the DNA TGTGCCACCGGATATAGCAATCAGCCCCAGCATTTT.

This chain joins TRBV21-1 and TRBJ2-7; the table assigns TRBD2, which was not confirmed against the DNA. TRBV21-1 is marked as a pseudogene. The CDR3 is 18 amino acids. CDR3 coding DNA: TGTGCCAGCAGCAAATTTCTACTAGCGGGAGGGCCCGGCTACGAGCAGTACTTC. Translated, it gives CASSKFLLAGGPGYEQYF.

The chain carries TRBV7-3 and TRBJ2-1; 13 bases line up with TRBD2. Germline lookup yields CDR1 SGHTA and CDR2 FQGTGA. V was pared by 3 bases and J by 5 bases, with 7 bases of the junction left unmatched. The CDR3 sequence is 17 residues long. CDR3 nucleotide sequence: TGTGCCAGCAGCTTGGGATTACTAGCGGGAGGGAACAATGAGCAGTTCTTC. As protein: CASSLGLLAGGNNEQFF.

In DNA, the CDR3 is TGTGCCACCAGCAGAGATCCTCTAGGATACGAGCAGTACTTC. It encodes CATSRDPLGYEQYF. J is TRBJ2-7 and V is TRBV15; no clear D gene. CDR3 length: 14 amino acids. Germline assignment: CDR1 LNHNV and CDR2 YYDKDF (reference sequence). The germline V and J ends were trimmed by 0 bases and 4 bases, with 10 bases remaining between them.

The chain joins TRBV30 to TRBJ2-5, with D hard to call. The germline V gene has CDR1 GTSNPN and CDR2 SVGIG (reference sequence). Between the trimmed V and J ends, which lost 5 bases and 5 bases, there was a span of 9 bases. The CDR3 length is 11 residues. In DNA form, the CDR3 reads TGTGCCTGGGGCCCCGCCGAGACCCAGTACTTC. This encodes CAWGPAETQYF.

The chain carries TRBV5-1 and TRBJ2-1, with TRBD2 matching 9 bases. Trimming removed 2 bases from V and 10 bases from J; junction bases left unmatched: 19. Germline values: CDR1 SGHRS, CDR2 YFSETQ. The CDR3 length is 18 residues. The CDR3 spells CASSLFALSSGALGEQFF. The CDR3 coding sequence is TGCGCCAGCAGCTTATTCGCCCTGTCTAGCGGGGCCCTAGGGGAGCAGTTCTTC.

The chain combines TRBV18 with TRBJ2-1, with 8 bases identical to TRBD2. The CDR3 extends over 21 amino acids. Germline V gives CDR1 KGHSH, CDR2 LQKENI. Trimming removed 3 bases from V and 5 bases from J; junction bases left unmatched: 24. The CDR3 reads CASSPRQGRVAGSLLHNEQFF. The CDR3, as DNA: TGTGCCAGCTCACCGCGCCAGGGGCGGGTAGCGGGATCCCTCCTACACAATGAGCAGTTCTTC. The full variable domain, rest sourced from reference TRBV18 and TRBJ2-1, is NAGVMQNPRHLVRRRGQEARLRCSPMKGHSHVYWYRQLPEEGLKFMVYLQKENIIDESGMPKERFSAEFPKEGPSILRIQQVVRGDSAAYFCASSPRQGRVAGSLLHNEQFFGPGTRLTVL.

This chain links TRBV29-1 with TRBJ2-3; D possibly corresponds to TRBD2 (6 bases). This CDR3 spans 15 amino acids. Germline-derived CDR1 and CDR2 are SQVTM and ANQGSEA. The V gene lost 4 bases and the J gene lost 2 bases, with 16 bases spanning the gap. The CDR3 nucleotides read TGCAGCGTTGTGGACGGGACTTCCTACACAGATACGCAGTATTTT. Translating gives CSVVDGTSYTDTQYF.

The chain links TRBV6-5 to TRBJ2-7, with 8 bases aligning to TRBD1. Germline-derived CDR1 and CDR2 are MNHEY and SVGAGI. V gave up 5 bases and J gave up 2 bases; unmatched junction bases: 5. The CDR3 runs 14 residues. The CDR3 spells CASSHDRGTYEQYF. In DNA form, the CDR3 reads TGTGCCAGCAGTCACGACAGGGGCACCTACGAGCAGTACTTC.

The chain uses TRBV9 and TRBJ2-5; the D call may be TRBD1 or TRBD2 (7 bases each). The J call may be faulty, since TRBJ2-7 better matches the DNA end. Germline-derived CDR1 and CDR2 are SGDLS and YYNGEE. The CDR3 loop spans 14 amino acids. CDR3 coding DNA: TGTGCCAGCAGCGTAGCAGGGGGGGACGACGAGCAGTACTTC. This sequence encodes CASSVAGGDDEQYF.

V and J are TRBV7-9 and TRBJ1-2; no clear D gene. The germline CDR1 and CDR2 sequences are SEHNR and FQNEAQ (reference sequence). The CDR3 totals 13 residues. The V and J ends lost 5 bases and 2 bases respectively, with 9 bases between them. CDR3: CASSGLPNYGYTF. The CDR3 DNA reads TGTGCCAGCAGCGGTCTACCAAACTATGGCTACACCTTC. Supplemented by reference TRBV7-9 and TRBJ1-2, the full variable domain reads DTGVSQNPRHKITKRGQNVTFRCDPISEHNRLYWYRQTLGQGPEFLTYFQNEAQLEKSRLLSDRFSAERPKGSFSTLEIQRTEQGDSAMYLCASSGLPNYGYTFGSGTRLTVV.

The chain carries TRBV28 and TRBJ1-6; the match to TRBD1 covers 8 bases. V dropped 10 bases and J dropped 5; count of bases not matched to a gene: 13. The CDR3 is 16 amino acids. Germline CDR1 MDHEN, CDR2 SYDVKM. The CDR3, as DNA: TGTGCCATCTCCCCCGGGACAGGACTGGATAATTCACCCCTCCACTTT. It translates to CAISPGTGLDNSPLHF.

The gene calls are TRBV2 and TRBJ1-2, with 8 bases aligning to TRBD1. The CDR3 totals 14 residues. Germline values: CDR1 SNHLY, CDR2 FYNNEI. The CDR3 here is CVPRRDRSNYGYTF. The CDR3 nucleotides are TGTGTCCCCCGCCGGGACAGGTCTAACTATGGCTACACCTTC. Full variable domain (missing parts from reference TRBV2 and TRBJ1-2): EPEVTQTPSHQVTQMGQEVILRCVPISNHLYFYWYRQILGQKVEFLVSFYNNEISEKSEIFDDQFSVERPDGSNFTLKIRSTKLEDSAMYFCVPRRDRSNYGYTFGSGTRLTVV.

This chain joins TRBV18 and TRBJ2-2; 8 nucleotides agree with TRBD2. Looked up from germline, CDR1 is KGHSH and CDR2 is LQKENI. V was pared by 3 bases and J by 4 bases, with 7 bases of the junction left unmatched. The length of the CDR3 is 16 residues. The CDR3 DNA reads TGTGCCAGCTCACCCGCGGGGGGCGGATTCACCGGGGAGCTGTTTTTT. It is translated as CASSPAGGGFTGELFF.

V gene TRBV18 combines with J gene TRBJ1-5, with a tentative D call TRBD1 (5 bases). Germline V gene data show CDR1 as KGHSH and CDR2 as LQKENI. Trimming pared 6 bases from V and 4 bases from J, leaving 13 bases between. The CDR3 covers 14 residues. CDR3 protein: CASSYGHNNQPQHF. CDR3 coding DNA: TGTGCCAGCTCGTATGGACATAATAATCAGCCCCAGCATTTT.